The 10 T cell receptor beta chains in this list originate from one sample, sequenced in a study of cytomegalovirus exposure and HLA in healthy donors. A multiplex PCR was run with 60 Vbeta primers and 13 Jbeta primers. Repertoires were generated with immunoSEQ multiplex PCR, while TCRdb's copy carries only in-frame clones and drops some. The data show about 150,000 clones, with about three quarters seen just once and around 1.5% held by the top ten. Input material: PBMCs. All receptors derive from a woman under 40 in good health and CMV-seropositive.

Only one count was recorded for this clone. The CDR3 reads CASSGQPNQPQHF. CDR3 DNA: TGTGCCAGCAGCGGACAGCCGAATCAGCCCCAGCATTTT. The gene calls are TRBV6-1 and TRBJ1-5; D may be TRBD1 (6 bases). Trimming shortened V by 6 bases and J by 4 bases, and 10 bases separated the two germline ends. CDR3 length: 13 amino acids. Germline V CDR1 and CDR2: MNHNS, SASEGT.

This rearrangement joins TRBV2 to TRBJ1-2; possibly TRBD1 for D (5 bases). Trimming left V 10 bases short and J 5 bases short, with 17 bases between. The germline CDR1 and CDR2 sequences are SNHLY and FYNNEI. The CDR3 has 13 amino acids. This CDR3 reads CATPGQGSYGYTF. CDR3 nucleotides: TGTGCCACCCCTGGGCAGGGATCATATGGCTACACCTTC. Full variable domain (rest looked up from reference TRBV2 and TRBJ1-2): EPEVTQTPSHQVTQMGQEVILRCVPISNHLYFYWYRQILGQKVEFLVSFYNNEISEKSEIFDDQFSVERPDGSNFTLKIRSTKLEDSAMYFCATPGQGSYGYTFGSGTRLTVV.

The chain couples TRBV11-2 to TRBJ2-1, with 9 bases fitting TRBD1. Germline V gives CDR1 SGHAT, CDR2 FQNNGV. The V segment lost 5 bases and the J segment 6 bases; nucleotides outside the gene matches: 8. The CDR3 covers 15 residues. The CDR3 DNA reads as TGTGCCAGCAGCGTCGGCCAGGGACAGGGCAATGAGCAGTTCTTC. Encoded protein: CASSVGQGQGNEQFF. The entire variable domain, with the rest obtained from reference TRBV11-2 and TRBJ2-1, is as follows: EAGVAQSPRYKIIEKRQSVAFWCNPISGHATLYWYQQILGQGPKLLIQFQNNGVVDDSQLPKDRFSAERLKGVDSTLKIQPAKLEDSAVYLCASSVGQGQGNEQFFGPGTRLTVL.

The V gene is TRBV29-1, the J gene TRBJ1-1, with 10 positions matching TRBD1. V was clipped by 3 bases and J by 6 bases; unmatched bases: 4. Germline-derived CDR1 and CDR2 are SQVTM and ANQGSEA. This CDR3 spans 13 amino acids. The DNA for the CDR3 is TGCAGCGTTGATTATGGACAGGGGGCTGAAGCTTTCTTT. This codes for CSVDYGQGAEAFF.

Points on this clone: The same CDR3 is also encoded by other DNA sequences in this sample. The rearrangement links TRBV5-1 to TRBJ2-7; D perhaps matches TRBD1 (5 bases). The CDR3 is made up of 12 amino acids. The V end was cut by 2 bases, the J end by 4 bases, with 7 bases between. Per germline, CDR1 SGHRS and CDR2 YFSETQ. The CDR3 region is CASSFDSYEQYF. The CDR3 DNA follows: TGCGCCAGCAGCTTCGACAGTTACGAGCAGTACTTC.

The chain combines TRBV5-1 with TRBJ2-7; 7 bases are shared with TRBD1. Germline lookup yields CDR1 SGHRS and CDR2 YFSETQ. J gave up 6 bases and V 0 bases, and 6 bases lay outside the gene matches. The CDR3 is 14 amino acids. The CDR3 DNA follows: TGCGCCAGCAGCTTGGATCCCGGACAGGCCGAGCAGTACTTC. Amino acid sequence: CASSLDPGQAEQYF.

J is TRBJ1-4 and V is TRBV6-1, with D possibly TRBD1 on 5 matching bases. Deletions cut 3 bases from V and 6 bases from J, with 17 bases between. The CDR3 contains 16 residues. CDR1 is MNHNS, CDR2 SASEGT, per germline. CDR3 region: CASSDQPLTAYEKLFF. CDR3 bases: TGTGCCAGCAGTGACCAACCTCTGACAGCCTATGAAAAACTGTTTTTT.

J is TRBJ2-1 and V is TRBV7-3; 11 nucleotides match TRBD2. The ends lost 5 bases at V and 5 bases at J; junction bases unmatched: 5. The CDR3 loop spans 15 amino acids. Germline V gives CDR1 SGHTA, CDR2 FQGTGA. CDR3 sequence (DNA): TGTGCCAGCAGCCCGGGACTAGCGGAGAACAATGAGCAGTTCTTC. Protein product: CASSPGLAENNEQFF.

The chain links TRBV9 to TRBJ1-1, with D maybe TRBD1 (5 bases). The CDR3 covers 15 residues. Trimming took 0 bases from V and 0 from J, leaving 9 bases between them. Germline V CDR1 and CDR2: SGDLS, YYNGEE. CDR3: CASSVVKGMNTEAFF. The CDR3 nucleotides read TGTGCCAGCAGCGTAGTCAAGGGGATGAACACTGAAGCTTTCTTT.

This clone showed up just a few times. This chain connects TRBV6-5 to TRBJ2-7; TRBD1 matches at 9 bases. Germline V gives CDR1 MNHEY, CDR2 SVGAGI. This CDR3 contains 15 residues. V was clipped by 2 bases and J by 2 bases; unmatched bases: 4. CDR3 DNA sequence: TGTGCCAGCAGTTACGCCGGGACAGGGACCTACGAGCAGTACTTC. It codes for CASSYAGTGTYEQYF.